Following are 11 T cell receptor beta chains from one sample sequenced in a study of blood T cell repertoires in COVID-19. Profiled with immunoSEQ multiplex PCR; TCRdb holds only in-frame clones, not every one. The table lists a few hundred thousand clones, 65% to 85% of them singletons. Sequenced: peripheral blood. Source of these receptors: a human donor in a cohort sampled during active COVID-19.

The genes are TRBV5-5 and TRBJ2-2, with 9 bases fitting TRBD1. The V gene's germline CDR1 is SGHKS and CDR2 YYEKEE (reference sequence). Trimming removed 3 bases from V and 5 bases from J; junction bases left unmatched: 5. The CDR3 contains 15 residues. The DNA for the CDR3 is TGTGCCAGCAGCTCGACAGGGGGTAGGACCGGGGAGCTGTTTTTT. This sequence encodes CASSSTGGRTGELFF.

CDR3 bases: TGTGCCAGCAGCAATGGGGACAGGTTCTCCTACGAGCAGTACTTC. Protein sequence: CASSNGDRFSYEQYF. V usage is TRBV21-1 and J usage is TRBJ2-7; the D call of TRBD1 is as the table states it, not checked on the DNA. TRBV21-1 is tagged as a pseudogene. The CDR3 loop spans 15 amino acids.

The chain joins TRBV3-1 (or the pseudogene TRBV3-2) to TRBJ1-2; the match to TRBD1 covers 7 bases. Germline values: CDR1 LGHDT, CDR2 YNNKEL (reference sequence). This CDR3 contains 13 residues. Losses at the gene ends were 5 bases for V and 8 bases for J; bases not matched to a gene: 8. CDR3 sequence: CASSYQTGRGYTF. In DNA, the CDR3 is TGTGCCAGCAGCTACCAGACAGGGCGAGGCTACACCTTC.

J is TRBJ1-5 and V is TRBV6-5; D gene ambiguous. Germline V gene lookup returns CDR1 MNHEY and CDR2 SVGAGI. Trimming took 2 bases from V and 5 from J, leaving 13 bases between them. The CDR3 loop spans 15 amino acids. The CDR3 bases are TGTGCCAGCAGTTACGGCGGCGGCTATGATCAGCCCCAGCATTTT. It encodes CASSYGGGYDQPQHF.

The chain is built from TRBV9 and TRBJ1-3; 7 bases are shared with TRBD1. CDR1 is SGDLS, CDR2 YYNGEE, per germline. Trimming at V came to 0 bases and at J to 2 bases, leaving 2 bases not matched to a gene. This CDR3 comprises 15 residues. CDR3 amino acids: CASSVGQGAGNTIYF. The CDR3 DNA reads TGTGCCAGCAGCGTAGGGCAGGGGGCTGGAAACACCATATATTTT.

The DNA of the CDR3 is TGTGCCAGCAGCTTTCAGGGGGCGAGCGGCTACACCTTC. This translates into CASSFQGASGYTF. The rearrangement links TRBV11-2 to TRBJ1-2; 8 nucleotides match TRBD1. This CDR3 region has 13 residues. Germline loops: CDR1 SGHAT, CDR2 FQNNGV. Trimming removed 3 bases from V and 8 bases from J; junction bases left unmatched: 5.

The chain links TRBV5-1 to TRBJ1-6, with D uncertain. V lost 1 base, J lost 3 bases, and 5 bases lay in between. From germline, CDR1 is SGHRS and CDR2 YFSETQ. The CDR3 is 14 residues long. CDR3 amino acids: CASSLNSYNSPLHF. The CDR3 coding sequence is TGCGCCAGCAGCTTGAACAGCTATAATTCACCCCTCCACTTT.

The chain employs TRBV6-5 and TRBJ1-1, with a tentative D call TRBD1 (6 bases). The V gene's germline CDR1 is MNHEY and CDR2 SVGAGI. The V gene lost 0 bases and the J gene lost 4 bases, with 15 bases spanning the gap. There are 16 residues in the CDR3. DNA of the CDR3: TGTGCCAGCAGTTACTCGAGGGGAGGGGGGGTCACTGAAGCTTTCTTT. It is translated as CASSYSRGGGVTEAFF.

At least ten counts were recorded for this clone. The sample contains more than one DNA sequence encoding this CDR3. V usage is TRBV19 and J usage is TRBJ1-3, with a tentative D call TRBD1 (5 bases). The V end was cut by 7 bases, the J end by 1 base, with 11 bases between. The CDR3 totals 14 residues. Germline-derived CDR1 and CDR2 are LNHDA and SQIVND (reference sequence). CDR3 coding DNA: TGTGCCAGTACCCGCGGGGGGTCTGGAAACACCATATATTTT. It translates to CASTRGGSGNTIYF.

As DNA, the CDR3 is TGTGCCAGCAGCCAAACCGGGACAGGGGATGAAAAACTGTTTTTT. Encoded protein: CASSQTGTGDEKLFF. This chain uses TRBV4-2 with TRBJ1-4; 10 nucleotides align to TRBD1. The CDR3 runs to 15 residues. From germline, CDR1 is LGHNA and CDR2 YNFKEQ. V lost 2 bases, J lost 6 bases, and 3 bases stayed unmatched.

The chain is built from TRBV7-2 and TRBJ2-7, with 8 bases matching TRBD1. This CDR3 contains 15 residues. In germline, CDR1 is SGHTA, CDR2 FQGNSA. The V gene end was trimmed by 5 bases and the J gene end by 4 bases; junction bases not matched to a gene: 10. The CDR3: CASSPDRATGYEQYF. In nucleotides, the CDR3 is TGTGCCAGCAGCCCGGACAGGGCCACTGGGTACGAGCAGTACTTC.